The 3 T cell receptor beta chains below come from one sample, sequenced in a study of blood T cell repertoires in COVID-19. The assay was immunoSEQ multiplex PCR, and TCRdb's table has in-frame clones only and misses some. The sample gives 260,000 or so clones, over 75% of which show up once; approximately 9% is in the top ten. Sample: peripheral blood. These receptors were obtained from a human donor in a cohort sampled during active COVID-19.

The DNA of the CDR3 is TGTGCCAGCAGCCCATCCAGGACACACAATAACTATGGCTACACCTTC. Its protein product is CASSPSRTHNNYGYTF. The chain links TRBV6-2 or TRBV6-3 to TRBJ1-2; D perhaps matches TRBD1 (5 bases). This CDR3 has 16 residues. Germline-derived CDR1 and CDR2 are MNHEY and SVGEGT. Trimming removed 6 bases at V and 1 base at J, with 18 bases between.

This sequence joins TRBV5-4 and TRBJ1-1; a possible D gene is TRBD1 (6 bases). Trimming removed 6 bases at V and 1 base at J, with 16 bases between. Germline assignment: CDR1 SGHNT and CDR2 YYREEE (reference sequence). This CDR3 is built from 15 residues. The CDR3 DNA reads TGTGCCAGCACCCCTGCAGGGGCCCAGAACACTGAAGCTTTCTTT. Residues: CASTPAGAQNTEAFF.

This clone was seen once. The gene calls are TRBV5-1 and TRBJ2-1; 11 nucleotides match TRBD2. This CDR3 is 18 amino acids long. Germline values: CDR1 SGHRS, CDR2 YFSETQ. V shed 6 bases, J shed 9 bases, and the junction held 20 bases outside the gene matches. The CDR3 here is CASTSGTSGSLLMSEQFF. CDR3 DNA: TGCGCCAGCACCTCCGGGACTAGCGGTTCCCTCCTAATGAGTGAGCAGTTCTTC.